This entry is about one TCR beta chain. Repertoires were generated with immunoSEQ multiplex PCR, while TCRdb's copy carries only in-frame clones and drops some. The data contain just over 40,000 clones, more than 80% of them singletons. The length of the CDR3 is 14 residues. Germline V gene lookup returns CDR1 SNHLY and CDR2 FYNNEI. V was cut by 4 bases and J by 2 bases, with 11 bases left in between. This record comes from a study of STAT5B mutations in CD4+ large granular lymphocyte leukemia. Sequencing used CD4+ T cells from blood buffy coats. This clonotype originated in a human donor in good health. J is TRBJ1-1 and V is TRBV2, with D possibly being TRBD1 (6 bases). CDR3 protein: CASSVQGRNTEAFF. The CDR3 DNA sequence: TGTGCCAGCAGTGTACAGGGCCGAAACACTGAAGCTTTCTTT.